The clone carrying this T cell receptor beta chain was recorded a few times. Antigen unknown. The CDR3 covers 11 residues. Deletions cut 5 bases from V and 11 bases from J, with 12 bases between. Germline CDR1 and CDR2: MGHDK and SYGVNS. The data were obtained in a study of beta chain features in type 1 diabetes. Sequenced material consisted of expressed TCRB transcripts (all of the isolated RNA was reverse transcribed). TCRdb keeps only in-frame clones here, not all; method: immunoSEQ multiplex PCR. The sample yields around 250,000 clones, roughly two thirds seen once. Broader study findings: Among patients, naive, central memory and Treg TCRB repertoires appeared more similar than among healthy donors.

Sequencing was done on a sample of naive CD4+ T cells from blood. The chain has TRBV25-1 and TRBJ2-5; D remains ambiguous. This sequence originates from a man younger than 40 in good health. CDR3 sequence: CASSLRATQYF. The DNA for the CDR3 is TGTGCCAGCAGTCTTCGCGCAACTCAGTACTTC. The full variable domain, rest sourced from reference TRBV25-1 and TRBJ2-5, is EADIYQTPRYLVIGTGKKITLECSQTMGHDKMYWYQQDPGMELHLIHYSYGVNSTEKGDLSSESTVSRIRTEHFPLTLESARPSHTSQYLCASSLRATQYFGPGTRLLVL.